This T cell receptor (beta chain) was identified during a study of response to subunit inactivated influenza vaccine. Study-wide points: New T cells are recruited in small numbers by each seasonal influenza vaccination, according to the authors' suggestion.

Germline V gene lookup returns CDR1 SGHRS and CDR2 YFSETQ. The length of the CDR3 is 15 residues. Germline trimming cut 5 bases from V and 5 bases from J; bases unmatched to any gene: 9. This clonotype turned up a few times. Its antigen is not identified. A single record per CDR3 protein comes from TCRdb applying MiXCR to the RT-PCR reads. Of around 570,000 distinct CDR3 sequences listed, 7.5% to 8.5% are singletons. Source: PBMCs from blood, taken less than 30 months after vaccination. This sequence joins TRBV5-1 and TRBJ2-3, with 9 bases aligning to TRBD2. The receptor was isolated from a man aged 50-75 years who received an inactivated influenza vaccine. DNA for the CDR3: TGCGCCAGCAGTAATGCGGGGGGGCGAGGAGATACGCAGTATTTT. It is translated as CASSNAGGRGDTQYF.